What follows is one T cell receptor beta chain and its context. These data belong to a study of control samples from healthy donors and cancer patients. The assay was immunoSEQ multiplex PCR, and TCRdb's table has in-frame clones only and misses some. The sample lists some 120,000 clones, 80% to 90% occurring once. The CDR3 has 13 residues. V lost 0 bases and J lost 2, with 5 bases in between. Per germline, CDR1 SGHNT and CDR2 YYREEE (reference sequence). This clonotype originated in a man between 60 and 70 years old in good health. Sequenced input: blood. The chain is built from TRBV5-4 and TRBJ2-5; no definite D call. The CDR3 nucleotides are TGTGCCAGCAGCTTGGACCAGCAAGAGACCCAGTACTTC. It yields the protein CASSLDQQETQYF.